This T cell receptor beta chain derives from a study of blood T cells in healthy people across ages. The use of a sample-barcoded 5' primer and a J-beta primer mix characterized a second PCR of about 7 to 12 cycles. One entry per CDR3 protein, called by TCRdb with MiXCR from the 5' RACE reads. The table lists some 1.7 million distinct CDR3 sequences, roughly 27% of them singletons, with less than 9.5% in the top ten. In germline, CDR1 is DFQATT, CDR2 SNEGSKA (reference sequence). The CDR3 consists of 16 residues. V lost 3 bases to trimming and J lost 0 bases, with 18 bases between them. The authors isolated at least 6 million PBMCs per sample.

The specimen was blood. This clonotype was sampled from a woman younger than 45 in good health. This rearrangement joins TRBV20-1 to TRBJ2-7; D gene uncertain. For the CDR3, the DNA is TGCAGTGCTAGGGGTGTATTGCGCAACAACTCCTACGAGCAGTACTTC. Translated: CSARGVLRNNSYEQYF.